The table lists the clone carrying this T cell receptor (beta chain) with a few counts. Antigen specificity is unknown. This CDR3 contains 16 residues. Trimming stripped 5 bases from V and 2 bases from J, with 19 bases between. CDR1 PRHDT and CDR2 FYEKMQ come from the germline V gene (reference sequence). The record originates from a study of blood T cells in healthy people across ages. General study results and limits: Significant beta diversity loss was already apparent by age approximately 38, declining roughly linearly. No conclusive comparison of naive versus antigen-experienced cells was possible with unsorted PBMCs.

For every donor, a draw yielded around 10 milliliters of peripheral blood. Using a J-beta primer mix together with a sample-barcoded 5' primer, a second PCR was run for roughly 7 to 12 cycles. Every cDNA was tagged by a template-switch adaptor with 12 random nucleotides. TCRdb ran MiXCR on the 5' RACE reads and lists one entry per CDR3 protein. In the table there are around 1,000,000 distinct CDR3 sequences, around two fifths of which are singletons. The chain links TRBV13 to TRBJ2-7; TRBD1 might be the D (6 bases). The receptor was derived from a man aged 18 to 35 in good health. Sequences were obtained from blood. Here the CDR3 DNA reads TGTGCCAGCAGCCCGGCAGGGGTCTACGTAACCTACGAGCAGTACTTC. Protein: CASSPAGVYVTYEQYF. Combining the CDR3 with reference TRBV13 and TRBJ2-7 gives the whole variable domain AAGVIQSPRHLIKEKRETATLKCYPIPRHDTVYWYQQGPGQDPQFLISFYEKMQSDKGSIPDRFSAQQFSDYHSELNMSSLELGDSALYFCASSPAGVYVTYEQYFGPGTRLTVT.